This T cell receptor (beta chain) was recorded in a study of radiation and T cells in renal cell carcinoma. Note on this clone: What it binds is not known.

The CDR3 covers 16 residues. V trimming: 0 bases; J trimming: 6 bases; junction bases outside the gene matches: 7. Germline CDR1 and CDR2: SGHAT and FQNNGV. Sequencing used immunoSEQ multiplex PCR; TCRdb keeps in-frame clones, though not all of them. The sample lists about 74,000 clones; about 88% were seen once. Stated time point: blood 4 weeks post-SBRT, at nephrectomy. Indicated treatment: 15 Gy SBRT to primary tumor, nephrectomy 4 weeks later. Nephrectomy followed 15 Gy stereotactic body radiation by 4 weeks. Serial blood draws occurred at baseline and 2 and 4 weeks post-SBRT. Clear cell pathology was present in this patient's renal cell carcinoma. Study results and caveats: Top tumor clonotypes rose in blood 2 weeks post-radiation, then contracted.

The input for sequencing was blood, taken from a patient whose treatment included radiotherapy and nephrectomy. The rearrangement links TRBV11-2 to TRBJ2-2; 7 bases map to TRBD1. This receptor was identified in a woman in her 70s with renal cell carcinoma. The CDR3 nucleotides are TGTGCCAGCAGCTTAGAGGGGACAGTCCGGGCCGGGGAGCTGTTTTTT. This codes for CASSLEGTVRAGELFF.